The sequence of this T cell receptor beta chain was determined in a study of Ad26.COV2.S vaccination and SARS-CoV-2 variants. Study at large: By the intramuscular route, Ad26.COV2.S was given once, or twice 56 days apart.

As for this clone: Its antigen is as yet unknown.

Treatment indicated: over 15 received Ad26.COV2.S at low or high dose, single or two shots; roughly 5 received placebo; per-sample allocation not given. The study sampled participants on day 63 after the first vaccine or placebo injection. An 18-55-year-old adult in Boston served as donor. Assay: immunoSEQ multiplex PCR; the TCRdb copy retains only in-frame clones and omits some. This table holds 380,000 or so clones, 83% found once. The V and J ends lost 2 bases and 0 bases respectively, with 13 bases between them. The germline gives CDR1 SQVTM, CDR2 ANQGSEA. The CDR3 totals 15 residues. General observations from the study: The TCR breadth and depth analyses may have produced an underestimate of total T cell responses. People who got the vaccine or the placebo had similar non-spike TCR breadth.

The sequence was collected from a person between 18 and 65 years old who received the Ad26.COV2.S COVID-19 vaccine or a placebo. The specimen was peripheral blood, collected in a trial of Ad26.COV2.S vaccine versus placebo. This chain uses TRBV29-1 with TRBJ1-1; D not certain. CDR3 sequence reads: CSVETLDRMNTEAFF. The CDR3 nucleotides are TGCAGCGTTGAAACGTTGGACCGAATGAACACTGAAGCTTTCTTT.